Described below is a single T cell receptor (beta chain) sequence and its context. This clonotype was seen a few times. This receptor's antigen is unknown. The record has no base qualities; no much larger clone is one base away. From the cysteine up to the phenylalanine, the CDR3 has a length of 15 residues. Solely the CDR3 DNA is kept, with 45 bases framed from the first base. V gives up 1 base and J gives up 0 bases, and the segment between their germline ends measures 13 bases. Via the germline V gene (reference sequence), CDR1 is DFQATT and CDR2 SNEGSKA. The data are from a study of T cells in Graves' hyperthyroidism and ophthalmopathy (dated by TCRdb to about 2019). Concerning the study at large: Peripheral blood was collected at initial diagnosis, before any treatment. To identify TCR V-J signatures that set the groups apart, the researchers used a discovery cohort of 100 patients, made up of around 42 with Graves' ophthalmopathy and about 60 with stable Graves' hyperthyroidism. Whether ophthalmopathy could be predicted prospectively was tested in an independent validation cohort made up of approximately 19 hyperthyroidism patients plus 17 patients who later progressed to ophthalmopathy. The 95 to 100 discovery patients were randomly split 7:3 into training and test sets. In about 6 Graves' hyperthyroidism patients, the study also compared T-cell repertoires from thyroid tissue with T-cell repertoires from blood. Once sampling was done, hyperthyroidism patients were given methimazole at a starting dose of 30 mg daily, whereas ophthalmopathy patients were given high-dose intravenous methylprednisolone. The paper reports TCR Vbeta CDR3 sequencing of about 140 peripheral blood samples: some 41 ophthalmopathy, fewer than 80 hyperthyroidism and around 17 progressor patients. Findings and caveats that apply to the study as a whole: Most expanded thyroid clonotypes (frequency above 0.001) were also detected in blood, a finding suggesting that blood repertoires may reflect thyroid immune responses. In validation, progression to ophthalmopathy was predicted by the model with approximately 67% sensitivity and about 72% specificity, a median of about 6.8 months before onset. Sample size was not statistically predetermined, and blinding of investigators to group allocation was not performed. Ophthalmopathy was separated from stable hyperthyroidism by a 13 V-J signature model, with approximately 86% sensitivity and about 81% specificity obtained in cross-validation and 80%/75% obtained in testing.

The TCR beta CDR3 regions were amplified from RNA transcripts. The first round of RT-PCR for the TCR CDR3 was performed with the HTBI primer set and the Qiagen OneStep RT-PCR kit. The libraries were constructed in a second round of multiplex PCR and then size-selected and purified. The libraries were sequenced on an Illumina HiSeq2000 using paired-end 100 bp reads. As for how the authors treated the data: SOAPnuke was used to process the raw data, with reads discarded if the reads contained adapters or uncalled bases, had a mean Phred below 15, or lacked an exact constant-primer or identifier match. COPE v1.2.5 was used to merge the high-quality paired reads, and each unique nucleotide sequence was defined as a clonotype. MiTCR v1.1 was used to align clonotypes to the IMGT TRBV, TRBD and TRBJ reference segments. Only V-J combinations with frequency above 0.0001, covering 99.2% of repertoires, were analysed. A TCS score was defined as the ratio between F50 (clonal expansion) and ExV (chaos), using BLOSUM62-based TCRdist between CDR3 peptides within each V-J. Welch's t-statistics and random forest reduced roughly 540 V-J features to 13, which were used in a naive Bayes classifier (R e1071). Starting from the raw public reads, TCRdb applied fastp trimming at Q25, assembled clones with MiXCR and retained in-frame beta chains. For every CDR3 protein sequence, its rows merge into one entry that carries the most common genes and DNA. The V and J calls shown here were made by TCRdb, not taken from the authors' results. This sample is represented by 500,000 to 650,000 distinct CDR3 sequences; 12% to 15% of them were singletons. The ten most abundant clones make up over 11% of the sample.

A patient counted as having stable Graves' hyperthyroidism if no progression to ophthalmopathy occurred over 18 months of follow-up. Hyperthyroidism patients were newly diagnosed, with disease duration under 2 months, and aged 18 to 65 years. Exclusion was applied to patients with uncontrolled infections, other autoimmune diseases, pregnancy or lactation. Diagnoses were established on the basis of clinical symptoms, serum thyroxine and TRAb, thyroid ultrasound, and orbital computed tomography. PBMCs were isolated from about 9.2 ml of fresh peripheral blood by Ficoll-Paque density gradient centrifugation. Trizol reagent was used to extract total RNA, and RNA quality was then checked on an Agilent 2100 Bioanalyzer.

The V and J genes are TRBV20-1 and TRBJ2-7; the D gene is not confidently resolved. The clonotype comes from a woman in her forties with Graves' hyperthyroidism. Sequencing was carried out using blood. CDR3 loop: CSARGVSVSSYEQYF. The base sequence is TGCAGTGCTAGAGGGGTCTCGGTAAGCTCCTACGAGCAGTACTTC.